This is a list of T cell receptor beta chains from one sample in a study of blood T cell repertoires in COVID-19. Sequencing was performed with immunoSEQ multiplex PCR; in TCRdb, only in-frame clones are kept and a portion is missing. Of tens of thousands of clones in the sample, roughly 87% are singletons; the top ten hold approximately 15%. Sequenced input: peripheral blood. Every receptor here comes from a human donor with active COVID-19. The donor label of this sample is uncertain. Both conserved end residues are part of each CDR3.

V gene: TRBV2; J gene: TRBJ1-5; CDR3 protein: CASTQETGIRQPQHF
V gene: TRBV19; J gene: TRBJ2-3; CDR3 protein: CASTWGRRTDTQYF
V gene: TRBV27; J gene: TRBJ1-5; CDR3 protein: CASRSRDRAFQPQHF
V gene: TRBV24-1; J gene: TRBJ2-7; CDR3 protein: CATSGDRGPQHEQYF
V gene: TRBV6-1; J gene: TRBJ1-1; CDR3 protein: CASSEQGARTEAFF
V gene: TRBV19; J gene: TRBJ1-1; CDR3 protein: CASTQPGENTEAFF
V gene: TRBV18; J gene: TRBJ1-1; CDR3 protein: CASSPTGDTEAFF
V gene: TRBV9; J gene: TRBJ2-2; CDR3 protein: CASSTRDRGTGELFF
V gene: TRBV5-6; J gene: TRBJ2-2; CDR3 protein: CASSLVISGGAYTGELFF
V gene: TRBV11-1; J gene: TRBJ1-3; CDR3 protein: CASSRQYSGNTIYF
V gene: TRBV7-2; J gene: TRBJ1-2; CDR3 protein: CASSLIMGAHGYTF
V gene: TRBV5-6; J gene: TRBJ1-1; CDR3 protein: CASSLQGRTEAFF
V gene: TRBV6-5; J gene: TRBJ2-7; CDR3 protein: CASSYAGGKQYF
V gene: TRBV6-6; J gene: TRBJ2-5; CDR3 protein: CASSPRGTQYF
V gene: TRBV4-2; J gene: TRBJ2-5; CDR3 protein: CASSPRAGTQETQYF
V gene: TRBV7-2; J gene: TRBJ2-3; CDR3 protein: CASSNSGGGPGLAGYF
V gene: TRBV2; J gene: TRBJ2-5; CDR3 protein: CASSESSGGALRETQYF
V gene: TRBV5-5; J gene: TRBJ2-7; CDR3 protein: CASSLRSAYEQYF
V gene: TRBV9; J gene: TRBJ2-7; CDR3 protein: CASSAQAGVSYEQYF
V gene: TRBV9; J gene: TRBJ1-5; CDR3 protein: CASSVGDRVGQPQHF
V gene: TRBV5-1; J gene: TRBJ2-5; CDR3 protein: CASSLGRGAVETQYF
V gene: TRBV6-6; J gene: TRBJ2-5; CDR3 protein: CASSHRGLAGAETQYF
V gene: TRBV25-1; J gene: TRBJ2-3; CDR3 protein: CASSVGVTDTQYF
V gene: TRBV19; J gene: TRBJ2-7; CDR3 protein: CASSMGGGRSYEQYF
V gene: TRBV13; J gene: TRBJ1-1; CDR3 protein: CASSRLVGLGTEAFF
V gene: TRBV7-2; J gene: TRBJ1-6; CDR3 protein: CASSFQIYSPLHF
V gene: TRBV9; J gene: TRBJ1-3; CDR3 protein: CASSGYPSRGPGNTIYF
V gene: TRBV25-1; J gene: TRBJ1-1; CDR3 protein: CASSEAGRFGEAFF
V gene: TRBV19; J gene: TRBJ2-2; CDR3 protein: CASSISYPGELFF
V gene: TRBV24-1; J gene: TRBJ2-1; CDR3 protein: CATQGGNYYNEQFF
V gene: TRBV6-2/TRBV6-3; J gene: TRBJ1-5; CDR3 protein: CASSFRSNQPQHF
V gene: TRBV19; J gene: TRBJ1-1; CDR3 protein: CASRSMAGNTEAFF
V gene: TRBV27; J gene: TRBJ2-7; CDR3 protein: CASSPQGDEQYF
V gene: TRBV12-3/TRBV12-4; J gene: TRBJ2-7; CDR3 protein: CASSPGQSYEQYF
V gene: TRBV6-6; J gene: TRBJ1-2; CDR3 protein: CASSLDRTNYGYTF
V gene: TRBV10-1; J gene: TRBJ1-1; CDR3 protein: CASKRTMGGTTEAFF
V gene: TRBV7-2; J gene: TRBJ2-1; CDR3 protein: CASSLLGLAGGKFF
V gene: TRBV5-1; J gene: TRBJ2-2; CDR3 protein: CASSILGGLAGSGELFF
V gene: TRBV12-5; J gene: TRBJ1-5; CDR3 protein: CASEKGQASNQPQHF